A single sample is the source of the 15 T cell receptor beta chains below, sequenced in a study of response to subunit inactivated influenza vaccine. TCRdb independently ran MiXCR on the RT-PCR reads; one entry per CDR3 protein. The sample carries hundreds of thousands of distinct CDR3 sequences, approximately 15% recorded once. Sequenced here: PBMCs from blood, sampled 14 to 15 days before vaccination. The receptors derive from a man in his fifties or sixties who received an inactivated influenza vaccine.

The genes are TRBV5-1 and TRBJ2-5; 7 nucleotides align to TRBD1. V dropped 5 bases and J dropped 1; count of bases not matched to a gene: 5. The CDR3 extends over 14 amino acids. CDR1 and CDR2 (germline): SGHRS, YFSETQ. This CDR3 reads CASSRQGSQETQYF. The CDR3 bases are TGCGCCAGCAGTCGACAGGGAAGCCAAGAGACCCAGTACTTC.

This chain connects TRBV3-1 to TRBJ2-5; D gene uncertain. Germline V gene data show CDR1 as LGHDT and CDR2 as YNNKEL (reference sequence). V was shortened by 5 bases and J by 10 bases, with 20 bases between the two germline ends. The length of the CDR3 is 14 residues. The CDR3 protein is CASSDFPGPVIQYF. CDR3 coding DNA: TGTGCCAGCAGCGACTTCCCGGGCCCCGTTATCCAGTACTTC.

This sequence joins TRBV4-2 and TRBJ1-2; D is uncertain. The CDR3 is made up of 17 amino acids. Germline CDR1 reads LGHNA; CDR2 reads YNFKEQ. V lost 0 bases and J lost 2, with 16 bases in between. This chain's CDR3 is CASSQDRFGESNYGYTF. The DNA of the CDR3 is TGTGCCAGCAGCCAAGATCGCTTCGGGGAATCAAACTATGGCTACACCTTC.

This chain links TRBV29-1 with TRBJ2-7, with TRBD1 matching 8 bases. Germline V gives CDR1 SQVTM, CDR2 ANQGSEA. The CDR3 spans 14 residues. The V segment lost 5 bases and the J segment 1 base; nucleotides outside the gene matches: 7. The CDR3 here is CSVSPGQGSYEQYF. Here the CDR3 DNA reads TGCAGCGTTTCGCCCGGACAGGGTTCCTACGAGCAGTACTTC.

J is TRBJ2-3 and V is TRBV5-1, with 11 bases that match TRBD2. The germline gives CDR1 SGHRS, CDR2 YFSETQ. Germline trimming cut 1 base from V and 2 bases from J; bases unmatched to any gene: 6. CDR3 length: 17 residues. The CDR3 DNA sequence: TGCGCCAGCAGCTTGCGAGTAGCGGGGGGGCCCACAGATACGCAGTATTTT. Encoded protein: CASSLRVAGGPTDTQYF.

A few counts support this clonotype. The rearrangement uses TRBV12-3 or TRBV12-4 and TRBJ2-5; the D is unclear. The V end lost 5 bases, the J end lost 0 bases, and 10 bases lay between the germline ends. The CDR3 runs 14 residues. Written as DNA, the CDR3 is TGTGCCAGCAGTCGACTGGAGTACCAAGAGACCCAGTACTTC. This encodes CASSRLEYQETQYF.

In its sample, this clonotype was seen many times. The chain employs TRBV6-6 and TRBJ2-7; D is possibly TRBD1 (5 bases). V lost 7 bases and J lost 3, with 7 bases in between. This CDR3 region has 11 residues. The germline V gene encodes CDR1 MNHNY and CDR2 SVGAGI (reference sequence). The CDR3 region has the DNA TGTGCCAGCAAGGGGAACTACGAGCAGTACTTC. It specifies CASKGNYEQYF.

The J gene is TRBJ2-5, the V gene TRBV14, with D tentatively TRBD1 (5 bases). CDR3 size: 16 residues. Trimming took off 3 bases at V and 2 bases at J, with 16 bases between the two ends. Per germline, CDR1 SGHDN and CDR2 FVKESK. The CDR3 protein is CASSHYGHAPQETQYF. The CDR3 coding sequence is TGTGCCAGCAGCCATTATGGACACGCCCCGCAAGAGACCCAGTACTTC.

This clonotype was counted a few times. The rearrangement uses TRBV7-9 and TRBJ1-3, with D tentatively TRBD1 (5 bases). The ends were cut back, 7 bases at V and 0 bases at J, with 16 bases in the middle. Germline values: CDR1 SEHNR, CDR2 FQNEAQ (reference sequence). The CDR3 spans 16 residues. CDR3: CASTVKGGVSGNTIYF. In nucleotides, the CDR3 is TGTGCCAGCACCGTGAAAGGAGGGGTCTCTGGAAACACCATATATTTT.

This clonotype showed up just a few times. This sequence joins TRBV29-1 and TRBJ2-7, with 12 bases aligning to TRBD1. Germline CDR1 SQVTM, CDR2 ANQGSEA. The ends lost 6 bases at V and 2 bases at J; junction bases unmatched: 8. The CDR3 consists of 15 residues. The CDR3 sequence is CSVIGTGGHPYEQYF. The CDR3 DNA sequence: TGCAGCGTGATAGGGACAGGGGGCCATCCCTACGAGCAGTACTTC.

The V gene is TRBV28, the J gene TRBJ2-1; TRBD2 matches 12 bases. This CDR3 region has 17 residues. Germline CDR1 reads MDHEN; CDR2 reads SYDVKM. J gave up 10 bases and V 3 bases, and 13 bases lay outside the gene matches. CDR3 residues: CASSFTLLAGGWREQFF. In DNA form, the CDR3 reads TGTGCCAGCAGTTTCACCTTACTAGCGGGAGGCTGGCGGGAGCAGTTCTTC.

The sample holds a few counts of this clonotype. The chain has TRBV7-2 and TRBJ2-7, with 9 positions matching TRBD1. V was clipped by 4 bases and J by 4 bases; unmatched bases: 8. The CDR3 length is 15 residues. The V gene's germline CDR1 is SGHTA and CDR2 FQGNSA. Here the CDR3 reads CASSSTGGPRYEQYF. In DNA, the CDR3 is TGTGCCAGCAGCTCCACAGGGGGCCCCAGGTACGAGCAGTACTTC.

There are many counts of this clonotype. This chain connects TRBV11-2 to TRBJ2-1; no definite D call. V lost 2 bases, J lost 0 bases, and 5 bases lay in between. The CDR3 extends over 14 amino acids. The germline V gene encodes CDR1 SGHAT and CDR2 FQNNGV. The CDR3 sequence: CASSLISSYNEQFF. The CDR3 DNA is TGTGCCAGCAGCTTAATAAGCTCCTACAATGAGCAGTTCTTC.

This rearrangement joins TRBV3-1 to TRBJ2-7; 9 bases fit TRBD2. Trimming removed 0 bases from V and 3 bases from J; junction bases left unmatched: 6. The CDR3 runs to 16 residues. CDR1 is LGHDT, CDR2 YNNKEL, per germline (reference sequence). The CDR3 bases are TGTGCCAGCAGCCAAGATTATCCACTAGCGGGCTACGAGCAGTACTTC. The encoded protein is CASSQDYPLAGYEQYF.

The rearrangement uses TRBV3-1 and TRBJ2-3, with 8 positions matching TRBD1. Germline-derived CDR1 and CDR2 are LGHDT and YNNKEL (reference sequence). This CDR3 has 15 amino acids. V lost 8 bases, J lost 1 base, and 8 bases stayed unmatched. The chain's CDR3 is CASAFLGQGTDTQYF. In DNA form, the CDR3 reads TGTGCCAGCGCCTTTTTGGGACAGGGCACAGATACGCAGTATTTT.